The 11 T cell receptor beta chains reported below all come from one sample, sequenced in a study of cytomegalovirus exposure and HLA in healthy donors. TCRdb's copy holds only in-frame clones and misses some; the assay was immunoSEQ multiplex PCR. The sample has 55,000 to 70,000 clones, around 93% seen once. Material for sequencing was PBMCs. These receptors were collected from a young man in good health and CMV-seronegative.

The V call is TRBV13, the J call TRBJ2-1; TRBD2 might be the D (6 bases). From germline, CDR1 is PRHDT and CDR2 FYEKMQ (reference sequence). V lost 4 bases and J 5 bases, leaving 18 bases between the germline ends. The CDR3 extends over 16 amino acids. Here the CDR3 reads CASSSFSGTPNNEQFF. In DNA, the CDR3 is TGTGCCAGCAGCTCCTTCTCCGGGACTCCGAACAATGAGCAGTTCTTC.

This chain connects TRBV19 to TRBJ2-1; the match to TRBD2 covers 11 bases. V lost 3 bases to trimming and J lost 2 bases; unmatched junction nucleotides: 6. This CDR3 has 17 residues. Germline lookup yields CDR1 LNHDA and CDR2 SQIVND (reference sequence). The CDR3 nucleotides are TGTGCCAGTAGTATTACCCTAGCGGGAGGCGCCTACAATGAGCAGTTCTTC. Its protein is CASSITLAGGAYNEQFF.

This chain joins TRBV4-3 and TRBJ2-5, with 10 bases that match TRBD2. This CDR3 contains 17 residues. Germline trimming cut 1 base from V and 4 bases from J; bases unmatched to any gene: 9. In germline, CDR1 is LGHNA, CDR2 YSLEER. The CDR3: CASSQVLAGAYRETQYF. CDR3 nucleotides: TGCGCCAGCAGCCAAGTTCTAGCGGGAGCTTACCGAGAGACCCAGTACTTC.

The chain couples TRBV30 to TRBJ2-3, with 9 nucleotides matching TRBD2. With 1 base clipped from V and 8 bases from J, the junction kept 7 bases outside the gene matches. This CDR3 region has 14 residues. The germline V gene encodes CDR1 GTSNPN and CDR2 SVGIG (reference sequence). The CDR3: CAWSDNSGRGTQYF. For the CDR3, the DNA is TGTGCCTGGAGTGACAATAGCGGGAGAGGTACGCAGTATTTT.

In regard to this clone: The same CDR3 also results from other DNA sequences found in this sample. In DNA, the CDR3 is TGTGCCAGCTCAGTCATCTCCTACGAGCAGTACTTC. This sequence encodes CASSVISYEQYF. The V gene is TRBV11-2, the J gene TRBJ2-7; D gene uncertain. Germline V gives CDR1 SGHAT, CDR2 FQNNGV. The CDR3 is 12 residues long. V lost 8 bases, J lost 0 bases, and 8 bases lay in between.

The chain joins TRBV6-5 to TRBJ1-1; D is unresolved. Trimming shortened V by 0 bases and J by 0 bases, and 5 bases separated the two germline ends. This CDR3 comprises 14 residues. CDR1 is MNHEY, CDR2 SVGAGI, per germline. The CDR3 here is CASSYSLMNTEAFF. CDR3 DNA sequence: TGTGCCAGCAGTTACTCACTCATGAACACTGAAGCTTTCTTT.

CDR3 DNA: TGTGCCAGCAGCTTAGCAGGGGGCGGTTTCGAGACCCAGTACTTC. Amino acid sequence: CASSLAGGGFETQYF. The chain is built from TRBV7-9 and TRBJ2-5; TRBD1 matches at 7 bases. With V trimmed by 0 bases and J by 5 bases, 6 bases remained unmatched. This CDR3 spans 15 amino acids. Germline CDR1 is SEHNR and CDR2 is FQNEAQ (reference sequence). The whole variable domain, remainder taken from reference TRBV7-9 and TRBJ2-5, is DTGVSQNPRHKITKRGQNVTFRCDPISEHNRLYWYRQTLGQGPEFLTYFQNEAQLEKSRLLSDRFSAERPKGSFSTLEIQRTEQGDSAMYLCASSLAGGGFETQYFGPGTRLLVL.

V usage is TRBV27 and J usage is TRBJ2-5; 14 nucleotides line up with TRBD2. In germline, CDR1 is MNHEY, CDR2 SMNVEV (reference sequence). The CDR3 contains 21 residues. V gave up 3 bases and J gave up 2 bases; unmatched junction bases: 17. CDR3 region: CASSFAVPGLAGVGSQETQYF. The CDR3, as DNA: TGTGCCAGCAGTTTTGCGGTACCGGGACTAGCGGGAGTTGGGTCACAAGAGACCCAGTACTTC.

The chain joins TRBV6-1 to TRBJ1-5; D is unresolved. CDR3 size: 12 residues. V lost 5 bases and J 9 bases, leaving 11 bases between the germline ends. Germline V gives CDR1 MNHNS, CDR2 SASEGT. CDR3 loop: CASSLRRGPQHF. CDR3 DNA: TGTGCCAGCAGTCTACGACGGGGGCCCCAGCATTTT.

This chain joins TRBV28 and TRBJ2-7; TRBD2 might be the D (6 bases). V lost 6 bases to trimming and J lost 4 bases, with 13 bases between them. Germline lookup yields CDR1 MDHEN and CDR2 SYDVKM. The CDR3 consists of 13 residues. The CDR3: CASSTGGVYEQYF. The CDR3 nucleotides are TGTGCCAGCAGCACAGGAGGGGTGTACGAGCAGTACTTC.

The chain recombines TRBV6-6 with TRBJ1-5; D is possibly TRBD1 (6 bases). Germline CDR1 is MNHNY and CDR2 is SVGAGI (reference sequence). CDR3 size: 15 residues. V was trimmed by 2 bases and J by 5 bases, leaving 13 bases between them. The CDR3 is CASSYPWGPDQPQHF. CDR3 sequence (DNA): TGTGCCAGCAGTTACCCGTGGGGGCCTGATCAGCCCCAGCATTTT.